Listed below are T cell receptor beta chains from one sample, sequenced in a study of blood T cell repertoires in COVID-19. Here immunoSEQ multiplex PCR was the method, and the copy in TCRdb shows in-frame clones only, minus some. The data show roughly 120,000 clones, with 85% to 90% seen just once and approximately 3.5% held by the top ten. Sequenced material: peripheral blood. These receptor sequences come from a woman older than 75 with COVID-19, enrolled during active disease. Each CDR3 is given with its conserved first and last residue. A D gene is named only where the DNA matches it firmly. Rows give clone size only sometimes, using once, few, many, or a class for an expanded clone.

d_gene	v_gene	abundance	j_gene	CDR3aa	CDR3nt
-	TRBV18	-	TRBJ1-1	CASSELIDTEAFF	TGTGCCAGCTCCGAACTCATAGACACTGAAGCTTTCTTT
TRBD2	TRBV6-5	-	TRBJ2-1	CASRLAGGRNEQFF	TGTGCCAGCAGACTAGCGGGAGGGCGCAATGAGCAGTTCTTC
-	TRBV6-5	-	TRBJ1-1	CASRAPGFTEAFF	TGTGCCAGCAGAGCCCCAGGGTTCACTGAAGCTTTCTTT
-	TRBV16	-	TRBJ1-2	CASSPLGTNDYGYTF	TGTGCCAGCAGCCCACTTGGGACAAACGACTATGGCTACACCTTC
-	TRBV7-2	-	TRBJ1-2	CASSLKGPPFPYGYTF	TGTGCCAGCAGCTTAAAGGGGCCACCCTTCCCCTATGGCTACACCTTC
-	TRBV2	-	TRBJ1-1	CASSDSRTATEAFF	TGTGCCAGCAGTGATTCTAGGACTGCCACTGAAGCTTTCTTT
-	TRBV25-1	-	TRBJ1-5	CASGGSGNQPQHF	TGTGCCAGCGGCGGGTCAGGCAATCAGCCCCAGCATTTT
TRBD1	TRBV5-6	-	TRBJ1-2	CASSFGTGATYGYTF	TGTGCCAGCAGCTTCGGGACAGGGGCAACCTATGGCTACACCTTC
-	TRBV7-8	-	TRBJ1-1	CASSLGGLQVTEAFF	TGTGCCAGCAGCTTAGGGGGATTACAGGTCACTGAAGCTTTCTTT
TRBD1	TRBV18	once	TRBJ1-3	CASSLDRVSGNTIYF	TGTGCCAGCTCACTGGACAGGGTTTCCGGAAACACCATATATTTT
-	TRBV7-2	-	TRBJ2-5	CASSSTGVGRETQYF	TGTGCCAGCAGCTCGACAGGGGTCGGGAGGGAGACCCAGTACTTC
-	TRBV19	few	TRBJ1-1	CASSIGRDSNTEAFF	TGTGCCAGTAGTATCGGAAGGGACTCGAACACTGAAGCTTTCTTT
-	TRBV21-1	-	TRBJ1-5	CASSKGRQQPQHF	TGTGCCAGCAGCAAAGGAAGACAACAGCCCCAGCATTTT
-	TRBV19	-	TRBJ2-3	CASSIGAASTDTQYF	TGTGCCAGTAGTATAGGAGCGGCTAGCACAGATACGCAGTATTTT
-	TRBV7-9	-	TRBJ2-5	CASRPSGAPQETQYF	TGTGCCAGCAGGCCATCAGGGGCCCCCCAAGAGACCCAGTACTTC
-	TRBV20-1	once	TRBJ2-1	CSASHRTRRGLYNEQFF	TGCAGTGCTAGTCACAGGACCCGTCGAGGCCTCTACAATGAGCAGTTCTTC
-	TRBV6-5	-	TRBJ1-3	CASSTGSGNTIYF	TGTGCCAGCAGTACTGGCTCTGGAAACACCATATATTTT
-	TRBV6-5	once	TRBJ1-5	CASSYGLNSNQPQHF	TGTGCCAGCAGTTATGGGCTTAATAGCAATCAGCCCCAGCATTTT
-	TRBV5-1	-	TRBJ1-3	CASSLEGGNTIYF	TGCGCCAGCAGCTTGGAGGGGGGAAACACCATATATTTT
TRBD1	TRBV5-1	once	TRBJ2-3	CASSADGTGVLDTQYF	TGCGCCAGCAGCGCGGACGGGACAGGGGTTTTAGATACGCAGTATTTT
TRBD1	TRBV5-1	-	TRBJ1-1	CASSLNRGLRNTEAFF	TGCGCCAGCAGCTTGAACAGGGGACTTCGGAACACTGAAGCTTTCTTT
-	TRBV7-2	once	TRBJ2-3	CASSLGSNTDTQYF	TGTGCCAGCAGCTTAGGGTCTAACACAGATACGCAGTATTTT
-	TRBV5-8	-	TRBJ2-7	CASIRLADAYEQYF	TGTGCCAGCATCAGATTAGCGGATGCCTACGAGCAGTACTTC
TRBD1	TRBV7-3	-	TRBJ1-1	CASRQGAATEAFF	TGTGCCAGCAGGCAGGGGGCTGCTACTGAAGCTTTCTTT
TRBD1	TRBV7-9	few	TRBJ1-5	CASSSGQGVNQPQHF	TGTGCCAGCAGCTCGGGACAGGGGGTAAATCAGCCCCAGCATTTT
TRBD1	TRBV10-3	-	TRBJ1-4	CAISGVKGANEKLFF	TGTGCCATCAGCGGGGTTAAGGGGGCGAACGAAAAACTGTTTTTT
-	TRBV7-8	-	TRBJ1-3	CASSPTGNTIYF	TGTGCCAGCAGCCCTACCGGAAACACCATATATTTT
-	TRBV6-2/TRBV6-3	-	TRBJ2-7	CASSYFGTGTPYEQYF	TGTGCCAGCAGTTACTTCGGGACCGGGACACCTTACGAGCAGTACTTC
-	TRBV15	-	TRBJ2-7	CATSSDSSGEQYF	TGTGCCACCAGCAGTGATTCATCGGGAGAGCAGTACTTC
-	TRBV5-1	-	TRBJ2-3	CASSLPGEFLYF	TGCGCCAGCAGCTTGCCCGGGGAGTTTCTGTATTTT
-	TRBV28	-	TRBJ2-7	CASSNYEQYF	TGTGCCAGCAGCAACTACGAGCAGTACTTC
-	TRBV10-3	few	TRBJ1-6	CAISDSMDSPLHF	TGTGCCATCAGTGACAGTATGGATTCACCCCTCCACTTT
-	TRBV9	-	TRBJ2-6	CASSASQGSGANVLTF	TGTGCCAGCAGCGCCAGCCAGGGCTCTGGGGCCAACGTCCTGACTTTC
TRBD1	TRBV7-8	-	TRBJ2-1	CASSPGQGLASRERHSSYNEQFF	TGTGCCAGCAGCCCCGGACAGGGCCTGGCGAGTCGGGAGAGACATAGCTCCTACAATGAGCAGTTCTTC
-	TRBV29-1	few	TRBJ2-1	CSVRSGGQGEQFF	TGCAGCGTTCGATCTGGAGGGCAGGGTGAGCAGTTCTTC
TRBD2	TRBV18	-	TRBJ2-3	CASSTTSGRSTDTQYF	TGTGCCAGCTCAACGACTAGCGGGAGGAGCACAGATACGCAGTATTTT
TRBD1	TRBV9	-	TRBJ2-2	CASSLSGTGITGELFF	TGTGCCAGCAGCCTTTCCGGGACAGGGATCACCGGGGAGCTGTTTTTT
TRBD1	TRBV5-6	-	TRBJ1-2	CASNVGTANYGYTF	TGTGCCAGCAACGTGGGGACAGCTAACTATGGCTACACCTTC
-	TRBV5-1	-	TRBJ2-1	CASSLGPRTYNEQFF	TGCGCCAGCAGCTTGGGTCCGAGGACCTACAATGAGCAGTTCTTC
TRBD1	TRBV5-1	-	TRBJ1-1	CASSLGGQGAVNTEAFF	TGCGCCAGCAGCCTCGGGGGACAGGGGGCTGTTAACACTGAAGCTTTCTTT
TRBD1	TRBV6-5	-	TRBJ1-1	CASSYSSRGTEAFF	TGTGCCAGCAGTTACTCTTCCAGGGGGACTGAAGCTTTCTTT
TRBD2	TRBV5-1	-	TRBJ2-1	CASSLAGGAHNEQFF	TGCGCCAGCAGCTTAGCGGGAGGGGCCCACAATGAGCAGTTCTTC
TRBD2	TRBV11-2	-	TRBJ2-1	CASSRTSALGGEQFF	TGTGCCAGCAGCCGTACTAGCGCCCTCGGTGGGGAGCAGTTCTTC
-	TRBV10-3	-	TRBJ1-3	CAISESGGPLSGNTIYF	TGTGCCATCAGTGAGTCGGGAGGACCGCTCTCTGGAAACACCATATATTTT
-	TRBV2	-	TRBJ1-2	CASRTGPNYGYTF	TGTGCCAGCAGAACAGGCCCAAACTATGGCTACACCTTC
TRBD2	TRBV20-1	-	TRBJ2-1	CSARLAGDPFF	TGCAGTGCTAGACTAGCGGGGGACCCGTTCTTC
TRBD1	TRBV6-2/TRBV6-3	-	TRBJ1-5	CASSLQGLMEPQHF	TGTGCCAGCAGTCTACAGGGGCTCATGGAGCCCCAGCATTTT
TRBD1	TRBV2	-	TRBJ2-2	CASTQDRTTGELFF	TGTGCCAGCACCCAGGACAGGACCACCGGGGAGCTGTTTTTT
-	TRBV4-2	-	TRBJ2-7	CASSQVTTGAYEQYF	TGTGCCAGCAGCCAAGTAACCACAGGAGCCTACGAGCAGTACTTC
TRBD1	TRBV4-2	-	TRBJ1-1	CASSRTGTGRGNTEAFF	TGTGCCAGCAGCCGGACCGGGACAGGGAGGGGAAACACTGAAGCTTTCTTT
-	TRBV6-5	-	TRBJ2-5	CASRNRGYHQETQYF	TGTGCCAGCAGAAACCGGGGGTACCACCAAGAGACCCAGTACTTC
-	TRBV6-6	-	TRBJ2-7	CASSPLNEQYF	TGTGCCAGCAGTCCCTTAAACGAGCAGTACTTC
TRBD1	TRBV7-2	once	TRBJ1-6	CASSWSDRASSYNSPLHF	TGTGCCAGCAGCTGGTCCGACAGGGCGAGCTCCTATAATTCACCCCTCCACTTT
-	TRBV6-5	-	TRBJ2-7	CASSRQSAYEQYF	TGTGCCAGCAGCCGACAGAGCGCCTACGAGCAGTACTTC
-	TRBV7-3	-	TRBJ2-3	CASAGTQTDTQYF	TGTGCCAGCGCAGGGACACAAACAGATACGCAGTATTTT